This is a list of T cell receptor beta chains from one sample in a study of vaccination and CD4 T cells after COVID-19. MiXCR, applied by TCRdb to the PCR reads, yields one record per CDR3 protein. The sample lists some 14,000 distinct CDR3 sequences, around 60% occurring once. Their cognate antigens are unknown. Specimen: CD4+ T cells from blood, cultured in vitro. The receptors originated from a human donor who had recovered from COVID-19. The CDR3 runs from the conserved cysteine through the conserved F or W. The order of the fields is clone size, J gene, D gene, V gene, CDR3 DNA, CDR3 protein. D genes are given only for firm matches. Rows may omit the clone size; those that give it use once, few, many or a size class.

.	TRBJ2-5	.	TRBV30	TGTGCCTGGAGTGGGGCTGCCGGGACCCAGTACTTC	CAWSGAAGTQYF
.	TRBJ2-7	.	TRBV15	TGTGCCACCAGCAGAGTTCAGGGGACCCCCTATGGGAGGCAGTACTTC	CATSRVQGTPYGRQYF
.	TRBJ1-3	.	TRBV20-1	TGCAGTGCTAGTTCCGACTCTGGAAACACCATATATTTT	CSASSDSGNTIYF
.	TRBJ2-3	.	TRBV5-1	TGCGCCAGCAGCTTGGGGGCGGATATGCAAACAGATACGCAGTATTTT	CASSLGADMQTDTQYF
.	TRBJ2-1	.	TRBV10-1	TGCGCCAGCAGTGAGTCGGGGAAGGCAGCCCAGTTCTTC	CASSESGKAAQFF
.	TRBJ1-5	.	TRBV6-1	TGTGCCAGCAGTGAACGGCGGGACACCAACAGCAATCAGCCCCAGCATTTT	CASSERRDTNSNQPQHF
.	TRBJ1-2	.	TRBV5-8	TGTGCCAGCAGCCGGGGCGGGGTTGGGGGCTACACCTTC	CASSRGGVGGYTF
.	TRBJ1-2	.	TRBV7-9	TGTGCCAGCAGCTTAGAAGTAGCGCCTGGCTACACCTTC	CASSLEVAPGYTF
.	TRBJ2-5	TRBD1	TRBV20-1	TGCAGTGCTAGGACAGGGGGCTTTGAGACCCAGTACTTC	CSARTGGFETQYF
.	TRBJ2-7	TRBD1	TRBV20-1	TGCAGTGCTAGTGGGACAGGGCAATCCCACGAGCAGTACTTC	CSASGTGQSHEQYF
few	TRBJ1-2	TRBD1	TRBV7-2	TGTGCCAGCAGCGCAGGACAGGGGTCGGACTATGGCTACACCTTC	CASSAGQGSDYGYTF
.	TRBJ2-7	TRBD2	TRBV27	TGTGCCAGCAGACAGAATACCCCGGGACTAGCGGGAGGGATTAGCGAGCAGTACTTC	CASRQNTPGLAGGISEQYF
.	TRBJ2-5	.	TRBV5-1	TGCGCCAGCAGCTCACAGGGCTACCAAGAGACCCAGTACTTC	CASSSQGYQETQYF
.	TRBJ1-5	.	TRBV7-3	TGTGCCAGCAGCCCGGGGGGGGGCAATCAGCCCCAGCATTTT	CASSPGGGNQPQHF
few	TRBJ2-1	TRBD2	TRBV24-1	TGTGCCACCAGTGACCCATCAGGACTAGCCTCCAATGAGCAGTTCTTC	CATSDPSGLASNEQFF
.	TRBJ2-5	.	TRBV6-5	TGTGCCAGCAGTTGGGGGAAAGAGACCCAGTACTTC	CASSWGKETQYF
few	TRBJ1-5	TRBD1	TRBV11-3	TGTGCCAGCATCTCCGGGGACAGGGAGGGTCAGCCCCAGCATTTT	CASISGDREGQPQHF
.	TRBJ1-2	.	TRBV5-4	TGTGCCAGCAGCTTGGGGGCGATCGACTATGGCTACACCTTC	CASSLGAIDYGYTF
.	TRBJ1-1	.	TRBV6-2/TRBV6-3	TGTGCCAGCAGCAAAGGGGGGGGGCCCTACACTGAAGCTTTCTTT	CASSKGGGPYTEAFF
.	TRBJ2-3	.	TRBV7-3	TGTGCCAGCAGCGGGAGGACAGGCGGAACAGATACGCAGTATTTT	CASSGRTGGTDTQYF
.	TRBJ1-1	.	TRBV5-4	TGTGCCAGCAGCGTCCTCGGGGCCACTGAAGCTTTCTTT	CASSVLGATEAFF
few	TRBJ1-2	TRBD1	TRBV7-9	TGTGCCAGCAGCTTCCGGCAGGGGGGTCAAGGCTACACCTTC	CASSFRQGGQGYTF
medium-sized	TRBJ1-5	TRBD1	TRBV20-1	TGCAGTGCTAGAGTAGGGACAGGAATATATCAGCCCCAGCATTTT	CSARVGTGIYQPQHF
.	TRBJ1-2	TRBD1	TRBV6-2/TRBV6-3	TGTGCCAGCAGTTTACAGGGGCTCTATGGCTACACCTTC	CASSLQGLYGYTF
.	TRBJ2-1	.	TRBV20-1	TGCAGTGCTAGAGTCGTCACCCCCACGTCCTACAATGAGCAGTTCTTC	CSARVVTPTSYNEQFF
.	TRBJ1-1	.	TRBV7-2	TGTGCCAGCAGCTTAGCGAACACGAACACTGAAGCTTTCTTT	CASSLANTNTEAFF
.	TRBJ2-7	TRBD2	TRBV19	TGTGCCAGTAGTAGGACTAGCGGGGGCTACGAGCAGTACTTC	CASSRTSGGYEQYF
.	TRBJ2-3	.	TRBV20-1	TGCAGTGCTAGAGTGGCGCGGGGTCCGGGTGATACGCAGTATTTT	CSARVARGPGDTQYF
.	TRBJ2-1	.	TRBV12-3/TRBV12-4	TGTGCCAGCAGTTTGTCCACAATGGCCTCACATGAGCAGTTCTTC	CASSLSTMASHEQFF